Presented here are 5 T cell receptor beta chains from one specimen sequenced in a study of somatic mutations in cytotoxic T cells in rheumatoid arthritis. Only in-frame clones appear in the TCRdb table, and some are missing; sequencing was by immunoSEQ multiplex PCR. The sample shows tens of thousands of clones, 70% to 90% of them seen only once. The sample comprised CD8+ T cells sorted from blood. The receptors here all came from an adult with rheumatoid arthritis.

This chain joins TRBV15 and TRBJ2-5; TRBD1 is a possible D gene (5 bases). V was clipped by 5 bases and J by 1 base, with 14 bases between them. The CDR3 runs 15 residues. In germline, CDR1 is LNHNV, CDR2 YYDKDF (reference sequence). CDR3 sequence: CATSLQGRVQETQYF. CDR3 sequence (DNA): TGTGCCACCAGCCTTCAGGGCAGGGTCCAAGAGACCCAGTACTTC.

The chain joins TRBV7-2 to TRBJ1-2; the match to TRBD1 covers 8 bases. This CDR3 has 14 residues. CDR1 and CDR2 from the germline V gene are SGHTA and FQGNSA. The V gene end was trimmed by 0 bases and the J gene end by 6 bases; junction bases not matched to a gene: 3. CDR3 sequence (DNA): TGTGCCAGCAGCTTAGCGGGACAGGCAGATGGCTACACCTTC. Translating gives CASSLAGQADGYTF.

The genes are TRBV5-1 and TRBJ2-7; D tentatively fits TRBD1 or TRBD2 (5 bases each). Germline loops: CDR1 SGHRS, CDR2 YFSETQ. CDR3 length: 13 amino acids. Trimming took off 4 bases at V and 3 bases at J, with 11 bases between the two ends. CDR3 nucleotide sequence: TGCGCCAGCAGCCCGGGGCAAAACTACGAGCAGTACTTC. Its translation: CASSPGQNYEQYF. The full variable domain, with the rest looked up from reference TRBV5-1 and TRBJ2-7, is KAGVTQTPRYLIKTRGQQVTLSCSPISGHRSVSWYQQTPGQGLQFLFEYFSETQRNKGNFPGRFSGRQFSNSRSEMNVSTLELGDSALYLCASSPGQNYEQYFGPGTRLTVT.

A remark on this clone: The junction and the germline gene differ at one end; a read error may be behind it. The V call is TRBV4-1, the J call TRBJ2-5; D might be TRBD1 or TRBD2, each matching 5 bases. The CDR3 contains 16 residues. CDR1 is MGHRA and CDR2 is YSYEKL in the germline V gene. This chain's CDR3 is CASSQGTSTYQGTQYF. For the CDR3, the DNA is TGCGCCAGCAGCCAGGGGACCTCCACTTATCAAGGGACCCAGTACTTC.

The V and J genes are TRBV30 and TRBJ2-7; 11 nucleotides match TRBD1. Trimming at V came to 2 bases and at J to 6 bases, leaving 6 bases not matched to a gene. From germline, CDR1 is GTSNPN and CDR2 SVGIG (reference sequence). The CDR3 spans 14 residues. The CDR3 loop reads CAWSPGQGEAEQYF. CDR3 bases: TGTGCCTGGAGTCCGGGACAGGGGGAGGCCGAGCAGTACTTC.